Listed below are T cell receptor beta chains from one sample, sequenced in a study of cytomegalovirus exposure and HLA in healthy donors. The repertoire was sequenced with immunoSEQ multiplex PCR; TCRdb's copy has only in-frame clones and lacks some. The data hold about 120,000 clones, with roughly three quarters observed a single time. Material: PBMCs. These receptors originate from a woman in her thirties or forties in good health and CMV-seropositive. The CDR3 runs from the conserved cysteine through the conserved F or W.

cdr3_length	v_call	j_call	cdr3_aa
15	TRBV5-1	TRBJ1-1	CASRLQGAGNTEAFF
15	TRBV5-1	TRBJ2-7	CASSLATRRSDEQYF
17	TRBV2	TRBJ2-6	CASTRTSLASGANVLTF
19	TRBV10-3	TRBJ2-2	CAISGSSRAASLYTGELFF
15	TRBV18	TRBJ2-5	CASSPASRVGETQYF
14	TRBV30	TRBJ2-7	CAWNVGTGGTEQYF
17	TRBV13	TRBJ2-7	CASSLAGVAGQRYEQYF
15	TRBV6-5	TRBJ2-3	CASSYSLAGSDTQYF
14	TRBV2	TRBJ2-3	CASTEQGFTDTQYF
18	TRBV7-9	TRBJ1-1	CASSLGGRDRTMNTEAFF
14	TRBV4-1	TRBJ1-2	CASSSGWSGYGYTF
14	TRBV5-1	TRBJ1-2	CASRGGQASYGYTF
18	TRBV5-8	TRBJ1-5	CASSPGQGAALGNQPQHF